These 21 T cell receptor beta chains were all obtained from the same sample, sequenced in a study of blood T cells in healthy people across ages. Then a second PCR, running roughly 7 to 11 cycles, was carried out with a sample-barcoded 5' primer and a J-beta primer mix. Using its own MiXCR run on the 5' RACE reads, TCRdb lists one record per CDR3 protein. The table has hundreds of thousands of distinct CDR3 sequences, 58% seen once. The sequenced sample was blood. Every receptor here comes from a man between 25 and 39 years old in good health.

This chain connects TRBV24-1 to TRBJ2-5; no firm D call. This CDR3 contains 14 residues. Per the germline V gene, CDR1 is KGHDR and CDR2 is SFDVKD. V lost 5 bases and J 3 bases, leaving 12 bases between the germline ends. The CDR3 nucleotides are TGTGCCACCAGTGGCGGACCCCTGGAAGAGACCCAGTACTTC. Translated: CATSGGPLEETQYF.

The chain employs TRBV7-2 and TRBJ2-3; D may correspond to TRBD1 or TRBD2 (5 bases each). The germline CDR1 and CDR2 sequences are SGHTA and FQGNSA. V gave up 6 bases and J gave up 6 bases, with 22 bases separating them. The CDR3 runs 16 residues. The CDR3 nucleotides are TGTGCCAGCAGTACCCAAGTAGGGACCCGAGGGGATACGCAGTATTTT. Its translation: CASSTQVGTRGDTQYF.

The chain joins TRBV30 to TRBJ2-7, with 10 nucleotides matching TRBD2. The germline gives CDR1 GTSNPN, CDR2 SVGIG (reference sequence). CDR3 length: 15 residues. Trimming removed 0 bases from V and 4 bases from J; junction bases left unmatched: 6. The DNA for the CDR3 is TGTGCCTGGAGTGTAGGCCCTAGCGGGAGTTACGAGCAGTACTTC. This translates into CAWSVGPSGSYEQYF.

The chain uses TRBV6-1 and TRBJ2-6, with D hard to call. Germline V lookup: CDR1 MNHNS, CDR2 SASEGT. V lost 7 bases and J lost 9, with 10 bases in between. This CDR3 comprises 12 residues. CDR3: CASTPSGNVLTF. The CDR3, as DNA: TGTGCCAGCACCCCCTCGGGCAACGTCCTGACTTTC.

V is TRBV20-1 and J is TRBJ2-1; D unresolved. The length of the CDR3 is 14 residues. Germline-derived CDR1 and CDR2 are DFQATT and SNEGSKA (reference sequence). V lost 3 bases, J lost 5 bases, and 14 bases lay in between. In DNA, the CDR3 is TGCAGTGCTAGGGATTGGCGGAAAGACAATGAGCAGTTCTTC. It codes for CSARDWRKDNEQFF.

The genes are TRBV10-2 and TRBJ2-1; D unresolved. Germline-derived CDR1 and CDR2 are WSHSY and SAAADI. V gave up 3 bases and J gave up 0 bases, with 9 bases separating them. The CDR3 is made up of 15 amino acids. CDR3 sequence (DNA): TGCGCCAGCAGTGATGAGGCTGGCTCCTACAATGAGCAGTTCTTC. This sequence encodes CASSDEAGSYNEQFF.

The chain links TRBV5-1 to TRBJ2-7, with 8 bases that match TRBD1. The CDR3 covers 14 residues. Germline CDR1 reads SGHRS; CDR2 reads YFSETQ. V lost 4 bases and J lost 3; bases outside the gene matches: 6. CDR3 in amino acids: CASSPGGVRYEQYF. CDR3 nucleotides: TGCGCCAGCAGCCCAGGGGGCGTTCGCTACGAGCAGTACTTC. The whole variable domain, filled in from reference TRBV5-1 and TRBJ2-7, reads KAGVTQTPRYLIKTRGQQVTLSCSPISGHRSVSWYQQTPGQGLQFLFEYFSETQRNKGNFPGRFSGRQFSNSRSEMNVSTLELGDSALYLCASSPGGVRYEQYFGPGTRLTVT.

This clonotype was recorded a few times. The DNA of the CDR3 is TGTGCCAGCAGTGCCCTGACCTACGAGCAGTACTTC. This gives the protein CASSALTYEQYF. This chain uses TRBV2 with TRBJ2-7; no clear D gene. CDR1 and CDR2 (germline): SNHLY, FYNNEI. V was shortened by 4 bases and J by 2 bases, with 6 bases between the two germline ends. This CDR3 has 12 residues. The full variable domain, completed using reference TRBV2 and TRBJ2-7, is EPEVTQTPSHQVTQMGQEVILRCVPISNHLYFYWYRQILGQKVEFLVSFYNNEISEKSEIFDDQFSVERPDGSNFTLKIRSTKLEDSAMYFCASSALTYEQYFGPGTRLTVT.

This clonotype was picked up a small number of times. The J gene is TRBJ1-6, the V gene TRBV7-9; 9 bases agree with TRBD1. V gave up 5 bases and J gave up 11 bases; unmatched junction bases: 13. The germline gives CDR1 SEHNR, CDR2 FQNEAQ (reference sequence). The CDR3 is 16 amino acids. The CDR3 coding sequence is TGTGCCAGCAGCCCCGCTCCCGGGACAGGGTCTCCACCCCTCCACTTT. As protein: CASSPAPGTGSPPLHF.

This clonotype was observed a handful of times. The chain couples TRBV6-5 to TRBJ2-5; unclear D gene. The CDR3 contains 14 residues. CDR1 is MNHEY and CDR2 is SVGAGI in the germline V gene. Trimming removed 3 bases at V and 5 bases at J, with 13 bases between. CDR3 amino acids: CASSYLFRAETQYF. In DNA, the CDR3 is TGTGCCAGCAGTTATCTCTTTCGGGCGGAGACCCAGTACTTC.

This rearrangement joins TRBV5-1 to TRBJ2-7; 8 nucleotides agree with TRBD1. Germline V gene data show CDR1 as SGHRS and CDR2 as YFSETQ. The CDR3 totals 14 residues. Trimming at V came to 4 bases and at J to 2 bases, leaving 5 bases not matched to a gene. The CDR3 loop is CASSKGQDPYEQYF. The DNA for the CDR3 is TGCGCCAGCAGCAAGGGACAGGACCCCTACGAGCAGTACTTC.

This clonotype showed up just a few times. The J gene is TRBJ2-3, the V gene TRBV4-3; TRBD1 matches 11 bases. The germline V gene has CDR1 LGHNA and CDR2 YSLEER. The CDR3 covers 16 residues. Germline trimming cut 0 bases from V and 6 bases from J; bases unmatched to any gene: 5. The CDR3 sequence is CASSQEWTGGADTQYF. The CDR3 DNA follows: TGCGCCAGCAGCCAAGAGTGGACAGGGGGCGCGGATACGCAGTATTTT.

This clonotype was seen more than once but under ten times. The genes are TRBV30 and TRBJ1-5; no firm D call. This CDR3 contains 13 residues. Trimming took off 4 bases at V and 6 bases at J, with 13 bases between the two ends. The V gene's germline CDR1 is GTSNPN and CDR2 SVGIG (reference sequence). CDR3 region: CAWTFGVGQPQHF. CDR3 bases: TGTGCCTGGACCTTCGGGGTTGGTCAGCCCCAGCATTTT.

This clonotype showed up just a few times. The chain is built from TRBV7-2 and TRBJ2-1; 9 bases map to TRBD2. CDR1 is SGHTA, CDR2 FQGNSA, per germline. Trimming removed 7 bases from V and 15 bases from J; junction bases left unmatched: 22. CDR3 length: 16 amino acids. CDR3 sequence (DNA): TGTGCCAGCACCATTAGCGGGGGATTAATGAGCAGTTCAGTGTTCTTC. Amino acids: CASTISGGLMSSSVFF.

A few counts support this clonotype. The chain carries TRBV7-2 and TRBJ2-3, with TRBD2 as a possible D gene (6 bases). With 1 base removed from V and 4 bases from J, the gap between germline ends came to 15 bases. The CDR3 extends over 16 amino acids. Looked up from germline, CDR1 is SGHTA and CDR2 is FQGNSA. CDR3 sequence reads: CASSLVGARGADTQYF. For the CDR3, the DNA is TGTGCCAGCAGCTTAGTCGGGGCGCGGGGCGCAGATACGCAGTATTTT.

The V call is TRBV20-1, the J call TRBJ2-7; 11 bases agree with TRBD1. CDR3 size: 14 residues. Unmatched junction bases numbered 11, after V lost 6 bases and J lost 7 bases. Looked up from germline, CDR1 is DFQATT and CDR2 is SNEGSKA (reference sequence). This CDR3 reads CSAKGQGAVGEQYF. The CDR3 DNA reads TGCAGTGCAAAAGGACAGGGGGCAGTTGGGGAGCAGTACTTC.

A few counts support this clonotype. The rearrangement links TRBV7-9 to TRBJ2-3; D call uncertain. The V end lost 1 base, the J end lost 1 base, and 9 bases lay between the germline ends. The CDR3 covers 15 residues. CDR1 and CDR2 from the germline V gene are SEHNR and FQNEAQ (reference sequence). As DNA, the CDR3 is TGTGCCAGCAGCTTAGAAGGGATCCGCACAGATACGCAGTATTTT. This encodes CASSLEGIRTDTQYF.

The DNA for the CDR3 is TGCAGCGTTGAACTTTGGGATTCTGGCTACACCTTC. Amino acid sequence: CSVELWDSGYTF. The chain has TRBV29-1 and TRBJ1-2; no clear D. The V gene lost 2 bases and the J gene lost 7 bases, with 11 bases spanning the gap. The CDR3 is made up of 12 amino acids. Germline-derived CDR1 and CDR2 are SQVTM and ANQGSEA.

V and J are TRBV30 and TRBJ1-5; D may be TRBD1 (5 bases). This CDR3 spans 14 amino acids. The germline V and J ends were trimmed by 3 bases and 2 bases, with 11 bases remaining between them. Germline CDR1 GTSNPN, CDR2 SVGIG (reference sequence). In DNA form, the CDR3 reads TGTGCCTGGAGGCAGGGAGGCGGCAATCAGCCCCAGCATTTT. Protein product: CAWRQGGGNQPQHF.

V usage is TRBV2 and J usage is TRBJ2-1; TRBD1 might be the D (6 bases). Near its end, the DNA agrees better with TRBJ2-7, so the J call may be wrong. Germline V gene data show CDR1 as SNHLY and CDR2 as FYNNEI. The CDR3 has 18 amino acids. CDR3 region: CASGTPSEQGAWGSKQYF. CDR3 coding DNA: TGTGCCAGCGGCACCCCCTCGGAACAGGGAGCTTGGGGGTCCAAGCAGTACTTC.

The J gene is TRBJ2-3, the V gene TRBV25-1; D is unclear. CDR1 MGHDK and CDR2 SYGVNS come from the germline V gene. The V end was cut by 6 bases, the J end by 2 bases, with 12 bases between. The CDR3 length is 14 residues. CDR3 protein: CASRTRALTDTQYF. DNA of the CDR3: TGTGCCAGCAGGACCCGGGCCCTCACAGATACGCAGTATTTT.